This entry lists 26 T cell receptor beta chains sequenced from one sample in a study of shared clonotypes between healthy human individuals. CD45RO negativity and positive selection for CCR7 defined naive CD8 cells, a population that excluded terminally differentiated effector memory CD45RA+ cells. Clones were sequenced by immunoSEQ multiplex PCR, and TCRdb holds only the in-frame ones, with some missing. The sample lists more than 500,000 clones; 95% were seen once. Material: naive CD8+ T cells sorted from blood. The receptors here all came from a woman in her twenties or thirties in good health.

The CDR3 nucleotides read TGCAGCCCGGGACTAGCGGGCGCCGATGAGCAGTTCTTC. Amino acid sequence: CSPGLAGADEQFF. The chain joins TRBV29-1 to TRBJ2-1; 12 positions agree with TRBD2. Germline V gene sequence: CDR1 SQVTM, CDR2 ANQGSEA. Germline trimming cut 8 bases from V and 8 bases from J; bases unmatched to any gene: 7. This CDR3 spans 13 amino acids.

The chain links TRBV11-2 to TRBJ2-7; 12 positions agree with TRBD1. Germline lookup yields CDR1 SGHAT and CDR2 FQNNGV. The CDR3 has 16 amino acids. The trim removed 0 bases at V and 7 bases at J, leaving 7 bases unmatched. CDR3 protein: CASSLDRDRGPGEQYF. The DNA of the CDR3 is TGTGCCAGCAGCTTAGATAGGGACAGGGGGCCGGGAGAGCAGTACTTC.

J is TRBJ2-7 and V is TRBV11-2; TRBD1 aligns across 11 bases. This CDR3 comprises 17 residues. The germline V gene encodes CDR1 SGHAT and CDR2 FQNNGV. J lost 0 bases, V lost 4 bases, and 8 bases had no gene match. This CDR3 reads CASSSGTGGRSSYEQYF. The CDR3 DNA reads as TGTGCCAGCAGCTCCGGGACAGGGGGACGGAGCTCCTACGAGCAGTACTTC.

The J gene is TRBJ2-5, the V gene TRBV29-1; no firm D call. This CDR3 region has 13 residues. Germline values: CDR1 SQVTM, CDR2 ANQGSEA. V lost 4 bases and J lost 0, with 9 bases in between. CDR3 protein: CSVVGVYQETQYF. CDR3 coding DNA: TGCAGCGTTGTTGGGGTGTACCAAGAGACCCAGTACTTC.

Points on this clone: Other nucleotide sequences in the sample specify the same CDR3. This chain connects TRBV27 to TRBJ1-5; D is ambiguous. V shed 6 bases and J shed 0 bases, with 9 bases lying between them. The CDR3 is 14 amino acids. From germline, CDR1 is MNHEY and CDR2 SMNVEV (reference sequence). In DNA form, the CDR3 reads TGTGCCAGCAGGGAGGGTAGTAGCAATCAGCCCCAGCATTTT. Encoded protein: CASREGSSNQPQHF.

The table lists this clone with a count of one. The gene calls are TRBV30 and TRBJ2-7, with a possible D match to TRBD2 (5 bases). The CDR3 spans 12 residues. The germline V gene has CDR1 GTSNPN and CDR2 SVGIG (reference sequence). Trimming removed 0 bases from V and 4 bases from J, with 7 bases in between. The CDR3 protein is CAWSVGGYEQYF. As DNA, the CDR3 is TGTGCCTGGAGTGTTGGCGGGTACGAGCAGTACTTC.

The CDR3, as DNA: TGTGCCAGCAGTCTGCGGACAGGGGGATTTGAAAAACTGTTTTTT. Amino acids: CASSLRTGGFEKLFF. The chain links TRBV5-6 to TRBJ1-4, with 10 positions matching TRBD1. There are 15 residues in the CDR3. Germline assignment: CDR1 SGHDT and CDR2 YYEEEE. V gave up 5 bases and J gave up 7 bases; unmatched junction bases: 8.

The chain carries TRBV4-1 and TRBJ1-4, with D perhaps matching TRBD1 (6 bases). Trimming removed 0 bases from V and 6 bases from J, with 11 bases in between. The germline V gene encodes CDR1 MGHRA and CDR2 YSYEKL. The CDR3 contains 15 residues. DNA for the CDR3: TGCGCCAGCAGCCAAGAAAACAGGGCCCATGAAAAACTGTTTTTT. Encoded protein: CASSQENRAHEKLFF.

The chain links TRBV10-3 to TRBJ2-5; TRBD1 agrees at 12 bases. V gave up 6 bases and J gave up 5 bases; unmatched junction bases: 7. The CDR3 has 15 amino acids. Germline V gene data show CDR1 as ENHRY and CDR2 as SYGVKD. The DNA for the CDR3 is TGTGCCATCAGCGAAGGGACAGGGGGCTTCGAGACCCAGTACTTC. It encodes CAISEGTGGFETQYF.

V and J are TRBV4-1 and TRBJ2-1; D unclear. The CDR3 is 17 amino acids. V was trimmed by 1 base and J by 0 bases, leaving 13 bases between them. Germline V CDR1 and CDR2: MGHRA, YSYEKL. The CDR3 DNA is TGCGCCAGCAGCCAAGCTCCGACCGCCAGCTCCTACAATGAGCAGTTCTTC. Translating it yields CASSQAPTASSYNEQFF.

The CDR3 coding sequence is TGCGCCAGCAGCCAGACCCTCCACACAACGGACGAAAAACTGTTTTTT. This codes for CASSQTLHTTDEKLFF. The chain links TRBV4-1 to TRBJ1-4; no reliable D call. The CDR3 runs 16 residues. The V end was cut by 3 bases, the J end by 8 bases, with 19 bases between. Per germline, CDR1 MGHRA and CDR2 YSYEKL.

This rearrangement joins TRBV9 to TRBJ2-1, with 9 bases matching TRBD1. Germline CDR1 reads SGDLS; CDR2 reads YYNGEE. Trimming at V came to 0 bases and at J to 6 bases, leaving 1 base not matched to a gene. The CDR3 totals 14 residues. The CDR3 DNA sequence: TGTGCCAGCAGCGTAGAGGGACAGGGCAATGAGCAGTTCTTC. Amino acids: CASSVEGQGNEQFF.

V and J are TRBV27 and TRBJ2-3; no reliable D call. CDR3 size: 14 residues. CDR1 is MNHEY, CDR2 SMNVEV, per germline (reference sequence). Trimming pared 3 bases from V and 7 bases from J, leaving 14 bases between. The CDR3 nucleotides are TGTGCCAGCAGTTTTGGGTCGAGTGAAAATACGCAGTATTTT. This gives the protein CASSFGSSENTQYF.

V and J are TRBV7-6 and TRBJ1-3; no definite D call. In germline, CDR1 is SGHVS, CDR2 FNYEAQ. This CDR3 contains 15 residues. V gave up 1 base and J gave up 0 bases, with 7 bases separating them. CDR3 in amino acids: CASSLGSSSGNTIYF. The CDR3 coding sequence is TGTGCCAGCAGCTTAGGGTCTAGCTCTGGAAACACCATATATTTT.

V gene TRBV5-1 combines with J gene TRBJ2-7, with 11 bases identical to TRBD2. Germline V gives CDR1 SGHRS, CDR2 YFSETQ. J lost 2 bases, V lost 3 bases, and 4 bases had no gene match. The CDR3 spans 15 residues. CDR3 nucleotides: TGCGCCAGCAGCTCACTAGCGGGAGTGACCTACGAGCAGTACTTC. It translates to CASSSLAGVTYEQYF.

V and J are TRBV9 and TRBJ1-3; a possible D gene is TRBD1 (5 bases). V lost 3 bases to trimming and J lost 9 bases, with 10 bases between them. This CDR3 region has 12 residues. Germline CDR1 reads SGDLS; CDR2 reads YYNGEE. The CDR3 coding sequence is TGTGCCAGCAGCGCCGGGGGGACCACCATATATTTT. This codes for CASSAGGTTIYF.

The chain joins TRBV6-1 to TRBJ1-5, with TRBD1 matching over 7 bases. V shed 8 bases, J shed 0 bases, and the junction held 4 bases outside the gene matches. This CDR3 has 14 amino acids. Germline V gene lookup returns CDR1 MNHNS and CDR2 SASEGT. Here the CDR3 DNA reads TGTGCCAGCGGGACAGCATATAGCAATCAGCCCCAGCATTTT. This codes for CASGTAYSNQPQHF.

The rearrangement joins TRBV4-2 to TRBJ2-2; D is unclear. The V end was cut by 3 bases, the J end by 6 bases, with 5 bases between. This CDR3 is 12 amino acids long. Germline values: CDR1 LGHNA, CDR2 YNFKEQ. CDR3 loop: CASSHGSGELFF. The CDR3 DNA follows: TGTGCCAGCAGCCATGGGTCCGGGGAGCTGTTTTTT.

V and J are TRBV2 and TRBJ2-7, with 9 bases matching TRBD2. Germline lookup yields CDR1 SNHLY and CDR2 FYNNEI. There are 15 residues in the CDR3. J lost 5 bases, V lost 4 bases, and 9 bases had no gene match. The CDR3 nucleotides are TGTGCCAGCAGTGCAAGTAGCGGGAGCAGCCACGAGCAGTACTTC. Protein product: CASSASSGSSHEQYF.

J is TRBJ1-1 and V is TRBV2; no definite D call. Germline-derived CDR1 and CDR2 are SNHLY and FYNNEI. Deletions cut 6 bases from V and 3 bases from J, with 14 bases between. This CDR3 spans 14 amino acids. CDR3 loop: CASRTEPGYTEAFF. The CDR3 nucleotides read TGTGCCAGCAGAACCGAACCGGGGTACACTGAAGCTTTCTTT.

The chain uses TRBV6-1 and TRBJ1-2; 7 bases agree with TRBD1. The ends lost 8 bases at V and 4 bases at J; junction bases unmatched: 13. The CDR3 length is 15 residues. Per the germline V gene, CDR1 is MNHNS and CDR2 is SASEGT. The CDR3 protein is CASGLPQGDVYGYTF. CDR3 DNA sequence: TGTGCCAGCGGACTACCCCAGGGGGACGTCTATGGCTACACCTTC.

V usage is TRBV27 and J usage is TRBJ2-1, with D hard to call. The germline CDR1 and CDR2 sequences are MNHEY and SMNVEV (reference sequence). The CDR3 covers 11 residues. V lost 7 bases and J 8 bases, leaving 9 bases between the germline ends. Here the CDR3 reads CASTVGHEQFF. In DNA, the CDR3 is TGTGCCAGCACCGTGGGCCATGAGCAGTTCTTC.

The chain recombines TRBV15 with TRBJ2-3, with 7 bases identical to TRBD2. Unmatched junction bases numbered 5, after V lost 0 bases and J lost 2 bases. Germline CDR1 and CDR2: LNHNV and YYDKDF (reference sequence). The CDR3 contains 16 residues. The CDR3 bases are TGTGCCACCAGCAGAGAGGCTAGCGGTCTCACAGATACGCAGTATTTT. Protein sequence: CATSREASGLTDTQYF.

In nucleotides, the CDR3 is TGTGCCAGTAGCAGCCCGGGACGACCGGCGTCTGAGCAGTACTTC. This translates into CASSSPGRPASEQYF. The chain carries TRBV19 and TRBJ2-7; D is possibly TRBD1 or TRBD2 (5 bases each). V gave up 6 bases and J gave up 7 bases, with 22 bases separating them. The CDR3 contains 15 residues. Germline-derived CDR1 and CDR2 are LNHDA and SQIVND (reference sequence).

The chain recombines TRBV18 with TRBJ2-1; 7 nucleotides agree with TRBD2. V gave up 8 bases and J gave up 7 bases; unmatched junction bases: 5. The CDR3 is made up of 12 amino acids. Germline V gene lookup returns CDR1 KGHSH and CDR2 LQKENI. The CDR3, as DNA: TGTGCCAGCCTCGGGACTACAAATGAGCAGTTCTTC. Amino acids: CASLGTTNEQFF.

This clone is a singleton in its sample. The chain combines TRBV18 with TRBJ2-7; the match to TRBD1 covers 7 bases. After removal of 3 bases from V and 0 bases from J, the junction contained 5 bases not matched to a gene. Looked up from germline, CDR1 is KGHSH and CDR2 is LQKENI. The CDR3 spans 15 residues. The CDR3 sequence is CASSPYRGSSYEQYF. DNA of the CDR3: TGTGCCAGCTCACCCTACAGGGGTAGCTCCTACGAGCAGTACTTC.